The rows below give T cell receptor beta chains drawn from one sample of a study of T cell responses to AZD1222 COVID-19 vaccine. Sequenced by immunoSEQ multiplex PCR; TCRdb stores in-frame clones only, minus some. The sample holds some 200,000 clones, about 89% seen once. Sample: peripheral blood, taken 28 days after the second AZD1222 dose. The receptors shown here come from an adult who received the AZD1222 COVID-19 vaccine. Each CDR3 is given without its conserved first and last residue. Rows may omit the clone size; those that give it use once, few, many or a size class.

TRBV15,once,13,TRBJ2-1,ATSRAGNSYNEQF
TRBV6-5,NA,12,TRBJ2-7,ASSLATGWNEQY
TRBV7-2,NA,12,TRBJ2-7,ASSLGGLSYEQY
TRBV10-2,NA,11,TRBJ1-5,ASSALSNQPQH
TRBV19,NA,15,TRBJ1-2,ASNSPGTGARVYGYT
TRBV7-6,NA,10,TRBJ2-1,ASSLTTGPQF
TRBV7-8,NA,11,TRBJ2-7,ASSNRGQDEQY
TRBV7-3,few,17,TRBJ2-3,ASSLGRGTDSLFTDTQY
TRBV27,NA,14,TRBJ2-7,ASSLLGQGRAYEQY
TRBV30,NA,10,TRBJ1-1,AWSEQGAEAF
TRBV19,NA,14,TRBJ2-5,ASQTTGGTGVRTQY
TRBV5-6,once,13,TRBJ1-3,ASSLDRGPGNTIY
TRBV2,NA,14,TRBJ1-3,ASSLKGRTSGNTIY
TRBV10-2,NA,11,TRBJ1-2,ASSVGQNYGYT
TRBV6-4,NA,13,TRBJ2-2,ASKVDRGTTGELF
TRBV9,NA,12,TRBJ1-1,ASSSGGAYAEAF
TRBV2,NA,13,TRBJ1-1,ASSDRSGENTEAF
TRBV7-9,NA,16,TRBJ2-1,ASTRGEGPKLTYNEQF
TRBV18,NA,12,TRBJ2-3,ASSPGTSTDTQY
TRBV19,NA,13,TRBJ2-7,ASSSSGGAAYEQY
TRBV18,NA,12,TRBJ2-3,ASSPLGNTDTQY
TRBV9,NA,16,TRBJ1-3,ASSVGRHSREDGNTIY
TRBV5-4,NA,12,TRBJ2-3,ASSLGPNTDTQY
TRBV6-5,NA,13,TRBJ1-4,ASSPSTGRNEKLF
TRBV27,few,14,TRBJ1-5,ASSLVGTGLGQPQH
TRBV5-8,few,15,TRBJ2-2,ASSLEVSGGLTGELF
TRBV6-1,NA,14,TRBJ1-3,ASSGGGAGVGNTIY
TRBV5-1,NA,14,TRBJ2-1,ASSASRGFINNEQF
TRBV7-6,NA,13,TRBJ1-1,ASSPERGWNTEAF
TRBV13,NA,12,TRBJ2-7,ASSRGLAAYEQY
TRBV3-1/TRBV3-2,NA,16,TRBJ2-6,ASSQGRWSDSGANVLT
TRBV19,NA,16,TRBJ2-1,ASSTLLTSGSLYNEQF
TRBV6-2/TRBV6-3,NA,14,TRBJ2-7,ASSSTYDRSSYEQY
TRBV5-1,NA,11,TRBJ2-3,ASSLDRRDTQY
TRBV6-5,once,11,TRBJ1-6,ASNRGGASPLH
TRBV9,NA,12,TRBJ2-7,ASSVAGPPYEQY
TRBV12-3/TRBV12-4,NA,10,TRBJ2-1,ASSFGSGAGF
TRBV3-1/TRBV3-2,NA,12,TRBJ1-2,ASSQDLGNYGYT
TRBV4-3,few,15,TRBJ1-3,ASSYAPGTGPGNTIY
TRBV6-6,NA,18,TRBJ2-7,ASSHPRGGLAGGGAYEQY
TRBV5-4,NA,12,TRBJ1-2,ASSFRQGADGYT
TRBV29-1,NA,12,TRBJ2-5,SVGRDPVGETQY
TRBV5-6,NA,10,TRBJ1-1,ASSLGGAGAF
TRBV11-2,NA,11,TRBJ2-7,ASSPLDPYEQY
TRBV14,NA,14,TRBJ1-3,ASSQLPQGVGNTIY